This record covers a single T cell receptor (beta chain). As yet, its antigen is unknown. CDR3 length: 17 residues. When replicate PCRs were run on sorted subsets, they used about 220 ng DNA, approximately 27,000 T cell genomes. The protocol was immunoSEQ multiplex PCR, while the TCRdb copy is restricted to in-frame clones and leaves out a portion. The data hold a few million clones, with approximately 95% observed a single time. These data originate in a study of shared clonotypes between healthy human individuals. Overall study findings and caveats: Measured sharing among donors was expected to vary with sequencing depth.

The sample taken for sequencing was naive CD4+ T cells from PBMCs. Stated subset: CD45RA+ positively selected. The sequence was collected from a man aged 18 to 30 in good health. Some clones in this sample may be carry-over from other donors' samples. The chain combines TRBV21-1 with TRBJ1-4; the table's TRBD1 call for D was not verified on the DNA. TRBV21-1 is deemed a pseudogene. CDR3 bases: TGTGCCAGCAGCCCCCTTGAGGTGACAGGGTCTAATGAAAAACTGTTTTTT. Amino acid sequence: CASSPLEVTGSNEKLFF.